This record concerns one T cell receptor beta chain sequence. This specimen belongs to a study of preoperative IRX-2 immunotherapy in early breast cancer. Treatment denoted: preoperative locoregional IRX-2 cytokine immunotherapy. Samples came from a phase Ib trial of preoperative locoregional IRX-2 cytokine immunotherapy. This table comes from immunoSEQ multiplex PCR, and its TCRdb copy is limited to in-frame clones, with some not included. The profile shows approximately 24,000 clones, around 90% of them singletons. CDR3 size: 14 residues. Germline V gene data show CDR1 as SGHRS and CDR2 as YFSETQ. Trimming removed 4 bases at V and 0 bases at J, with 10 bases between.

The clonotype was recovered from a human donor with breast cancer. The chain recombines TRBV5-1 with TRBJ1-2; no firm D call. Sample: tumor tissue, taken after IRX-2 immunotherapy. CDR3 in amino acids: CASSEGVANYGYTF. The CDR3 DNA is TGCGCCAGCAGCGAAGGAGTAGCTAACTATGGCTACACCTTC.